This T cell receptor beta chain was found in a study of blood T cell repertoires in COVID-19. Whole-study context: Sites in the United States, Italy and Spain provided acute and convalescent COVID-19 samples. The cDNA or gDNA used as material had been derived from T cells, B-cell-depleted T cells, or PBMCs.

Trimming removed 4 bases at V and 6 bases at J, with 18 bases between. Germline V gene sequence: CDR1 MRHNA, CDR2 SNTAGT. CDR3 length: 16 residues. Original handling: Amplification with reference gene primers provided the estimates of nucleated cell counts. Profiling relied on immunoSEQ multiplex PCR, and the TCRdb table lists in-frame clones only, not all of them. V and J calls and clone size are those listed in that table; D and trimming were worked out from the DNA. The table lists about 370,000 clones, 85% to 90% of them singletons. The chain has TRBV6-4 and TRBJ2-2, with D possibly being TRBD1 (9 bases). The source material was PBMCs or T cells enriched from blood (not recorded which). The receptor was derived from a young woman who had recovered from COVID-19. The CDR3 DNA reads as TGTGCCAGCAGTGTGGCGGGGGGACAGGGCCCCGGGGAGCTGTTTTTT. It is translated as CASSVAGGQGPGELFF.